Listed here is a single T cell receptor beta chain. No antigen is known for it. The data were obtained in a study of T cells in pancreatic ductal adenocarcinoma. General study points: Blood had more productive templates and roughly 7.5-fold more unique clonotypes than tumor. Comparisons of tumor and blood clonality may show falsely lower tumor diversity. Blood clonality (roughly 0.073) did not differ significantly from tumor (about 0.112). Results skew toward the minority of patients with early-stage disease.

The selected patients with pancreatic ductal adenocarcinoma had surgery but no neoadjuvant therapy. Germline lookup yields CDR1 MNHNS and CDR2 SASEGT. The CDR3 is made up of 13 amino acids. V lost 0 bases to trimming and J lost 8 bases, with 7 bases between them. Clones were sequenced by immunoSEQ multiplex PCR, and TCRdb holds only the in-frame ones, with some missing. The profile shows 16,000 or so clones, about 93% of them singletons. This clonotype originated in a human donor with pancreatic ductal adenocarcinoma. The chain recombines TRBV6-1 with TRBJ1-4; D gene ambiguous. Sequenced sample: PBMCs. As DNA, the CDR3 is TGTGCCAGCAGTGAAGCTACCCGAGAAAAACTGTTTTTT. It specifies CASSEATREKLFF.